The 30 T cell receptor beta chains in this list originate from one sample, sequenced in a study of vaccination and CD4 T cells after COVID-19. The Oncomine TCR Beta short-read assay was applied to DNA of cultured CD4+ T cells. TCRdb re-derived calls from the PCR reads in MiXCR, one entry per CDR3 protein. The table has under 20,000 distinct CDR3 sequences, about 69% seen once. Their cognate antigens are unknown. The treatment denotes: approximately nine-day PBMC culture with coronavirus spike peptide pools or control peptides (ViraFEST assay). Material: CD4+ T cells from blood, cultured in vitro. The source of these receptors is a human donor who had recovered from COVID-19.

This sequence joins TRBV7-9 and TRBJ1-5, with D perhaps matching TRBD1 (6 bases). Deletions cut 5 bases from V and 0 bases from J, with 8 bases between. The CDR3 runs to 14 residues. The germline CDR1 and CDR2 sequences are SEHNR and FQNEAQ (reference sequence). The CDR3 nucleotides are TGTGCCAGCAGCCGGACAGATAGCAATCAGCCCCAGCATTTT. It codes for CASSRTDSNQPQHF. The whole variable domain, filled in from reference TRBV7-9 and TRBJ1-5, reads DTGVSQNPRHKITKRGQNVTFRCDPISEHNRLYWYRQTLGQGPEFLTYFQNEAQLEKSRLLSDRFSAERPKGSFSTLEIQRTEQGDSAMYLCASSRTDSNQPQHFGDGTRLSIL.

There are a few counts of this clonotype. V usage is TRBV7-9 and J usage is TRBJ2-3; 12 nucleotides line up with TRBD2. The CDR3 totals 19 residues. The germline V gene encodes CDR1 SEHNR and CDR2 FQNEAQ (reference sequence). V was pared by 1 base and J by 1 base, with 9 bases of the junction left unmatched. Here the CDR3 reads CASSLGGLAGPLGTDTQYF. The CDR3 bases are TGTGCCAGCAGCTTAGGGGGACTAGCGGGCCCACTAGGCACAGATACGCAGTATTTT.

This clonotype came up a few times. This chain uses TRBV20-1 with TRBJ1-5; a possible D gene is TRBD1 (6 bases). Germline-derived CDR1 and CDR2 are DFQATT and SNEGSKA (reference sequence). This CDR3 has 15 amino acids. Deletions cut 6 bases from V and 2 bases from J, with 17 bases between. This chain's CDR3 is CSAPRAGGRNQPQHF. CDR3 in DNA: TGCAGTGCCCCACGGGCCGGGGGCCGCAATCAGCCCCAGCATTTT.

This sequence joins TRBV11-2 and TRBJ1-3, with a weak D call TRBD1 (5 bases). The CDR3 sequence is 16 residues long. With 3 bases removed from V and 0 bases from J, the gap between germline ends came to 12 bases. Germline CDR1 is SGHAT and CDR2 is FQNNGV. In DNA, the CDR3 is TGTGCCAGCAGCTTTCAGGGAGATATCTCTGGAAACACCATATATTTT. As protein: CASSFQGDISGNTIYF.

The genes are TRBV20-1 and TRBJ2-1, with TRBD2 matching over 11 bases. The CDR3 loop spans 18 amino acids. Germline CDR1 DFQATT, CDR2 SNEGSKA (reference sequence). The V gene end was trimmed by 6 bases and the J gene end by 0 bases; junction bases not matched to a gene: 13. Written as DNA, the CDR3 is TGCAGTGCGCCGAAACTAGCGGGAGACTGGAGCTCCTACAATGAGCAGTTCTTC. It specifies CSAPKLAGDWSSYNEQFF.

The chain's CDR3 is CATQGGQGEGSTEAFF. The CDR3 DNA reads as TGTGCCACCCAGGGGGGTCAGGGCGAGGGAAGTACTGAAGCTTTCTTT. The chain combines TRBV24-1 with TRBJ1-1, with TRBD1 matching 7 bases. The CDR3 length is 16 residues. V gave up 9 bases and J gave up 5 bases; unmatched junction bases: 17. CDR1 is KGHDR, CDR2 SFDVKD, per germline.

The V call is TRBV27, the J call TRBJ1-2; D unclear. This CDR3 has 11 residues. Germline CDR1 MNHEY, CDR2 SMNVEV (reference sequence). V gave up 8 bases and J gave up 8 bases, with 12 bases separating them. CDR3 protein: CASGPTGGYTF. The CDR3 nucleotides are TGTGCCAGCGGACCTACTGGGGGCTACACCTTC.

V and J are TRBV7-8 and TRBJ2-4, with a weak D call TRBD1 (6 bases). The V gene's germline CDR1 is SGHVS and CDR2 FQNEAQ. This CDR3 contains 16 residues. Trimming left V 4 bases short and J 0 bases short, with 13 bases between. CDR3 amino acids: CASSSQGSAAKNIQYF. CDR3 sequence (DNA): TGTGCCAGCAGCTCACAGGGATCGGCAGCCAAAAACATTCAGTACTTC.

This clonotype occurred a few times. This chain uses TRBV20-1 with TRBJ1-1; D gene ambiguous. Trimming removed 1 base at V and 1 base at J, with 10 bases between. Germline CDR1 is DFQATT and CDR2 is SNEGSKA (reference sequence). CDR3 size: 14 residues. For the CDR3, the DNA is TGCAGTGCTAGAGTCTGGACTGGGAACACTGAAGCTTTCTTT. It codes for CSARVWTGNTEAFF.

The chain is built from TRBV20-1 and TRBJ1-4; the match to TRBD1 covers 7 bases. This CDR3 is built from 14 residues. J gave up 8 bases and V 6 bases, and 12 bases lay outside the gene matches. CDR1 is DFQATT and CDR2 is SNEGSKA in the germline V gene (reference sequence). CDR3 DNA: TGCAGTGCGCCTCACAGAGGGGGCACGGAAAAACTGTTTTTT. Translation gives CSAPHRGGTEKLFF.

V gene TRBV20-1 combines with J gene TRBJ1-1; D is possibly TRBD1 (5 bases). Germline V gene lookup returns CDR1 DFQATT and CDR2 SNEGSKA (reference sequence). The CDR3 is 12 amino acids. The V end lost 6 bases, the J end lost 8 bases, and 16 bases lay between the germline ends. The CDR3: CSAPGQTKEAFF. The DNA for the CDR3 is TGCAGTGCCCCGGGGCAGACAAAGGAAGCTTTCTTT.

V usage is TRBV7-9 and J usage is TRBJ1-3; 8 positions match TRBD1. The CDR3 length is 17 residues. V trimming: 1 base; J trimming: 0 bases; junction bases outside the gene matches: 5. The germline CDR1 and CDR2 sequences are SEHNR and FQNEAQ (reference sequence). In DNA, the CDR3 is TGTGCCAGCAGCTTAGGGACAGGGCGGCTCTCTGGAAACACCATATATTTT. Its translation is CASSLGTGRLSGNTIYF.

This chain uses TRBV11-3 with TRBJ2-3; the D is unclear. With 5 bases removed from V and 3 bases from J, the gap between germline ends came to 12 bases. The CDR3 is 14 amino acids. Germline V gives CDR1 SGHNT, CDR2 YENEEA. For the CDR3, the DNA is TGTGCCAGCAGCCAAACGCCGACTACAGATACGCAGTATTTT. It specifies CASSQTPTTDTQYF.

The rearrangement links TRBV7-2 to TRBJ1-2; no clear D. The V end lost 4 bases, the J end lost 6 bases, and 12 bases lay between the germline ends. Germline values: CDR1 SGHTA, CDR2 FQGNSA. The CDR3 consists of 13 residues. In DNA, the CDR3 is TGTGCCAGCAGCTCGGGCCCGGCCAATGGCTACACCTTC. Translation: CASSSGPANGYTF.

The gene calls are TRBV5-4 and TRBJ1-6, with 9 positions matching TRBD1. Germline V gene sequence: CDR1 SGHNT, CDR2 YYREEE (reference sequence). This CDR3 has 15 residues. Germline trimming cut 3 bases from V and 9 bases from J; bases unmatched to any gene: 7. The CDR3 DNA sequence: TGTGCCAGCAGCTCCCGGGACAGGGCGGGTTCACCCCTCCACTTT. Protein: CASSSRDRAGSPLHF. Based on the CDR3 plus reference TRBV5-4 and TRBJ1-6, the full variable domain is ETGVTQSPTHLIKTRGQQVTLRCSSQSGHNTVSWYQQALGQGPQFIFQYYREEENGRGNFPPRFSGLQFPNYSSELNVNALELDDSALYLCASSSRDRAGSPLHFGNGTRLTVT.

V and J are TRBV20-1 and TRBJ2-1; D perhaps matches TRBD1 (6 bases). The CDR3 is made up of 15 amino acids. Germline-derived CDR1 and CDR2 are DFQATT and SNEGSKA (reference sequence). Trimming removed 6 bases at V and 2 bases at J, with 17 bases between. CDR3 bases: TGCAGTGCCGTCGCACAGGGTTCCACCTACAATGAGCAGTTCTTC. Amino acids: CSAVAQGSTYNEQFF.

The chain recombines TRBV28 with TRBJ1-5; D remains unclear. The CDR3 totals 15 residues. Germline CDR1 is MDHEN and CDR2 is SYDVKM. V lost 7 bases, J lost 6 bases, and 19 bases lay in between. The CDR3 DNA is TGTGCCAGCATTCAAATGCCCGCCCGAAGTCAGCCCCAGCATTTT. This encodes CASIQMPARSQPQHF. Full variable domain (outside the CDR3, taken from reference TRBV28 and TRBJ1-5): DVKVTQSSRYLVKRTGEKVFLECVQDMDHENMFWYRQDPGLGLRLIYFSYDVKMKEKGDIPEGYSVSREKKERFSLILESASTNQTSMYLCASIQMPARSQPQHFGDGTRLSIL.

The J gene is TRBJ2-5, the V gene TRBV19; D may be TRBD2 (6 bases). With 5 bases removed from V and 5 bases from J, the gap between germline ends came to 12 bases. The CDR3 length is 13 residues. Germline CDR1 reads LNHDA; CDR2 reads SQIVND (reference sequence). The CDR3 nucleotides read TGTGCCAGTAGTGCGGGACTTCGGGAGACCCAGTACTTC. Translating gives CASSAGLRETQYF.

This chain links TRBV6-1 with TRBJ1-1; the D is unclear. The CDR3 contains 17 residues. The V gene's germline CDR1 is MNHNS and CDR2 SASEGT. Between the trimmed V and J ends, which lost 0 bases and 0 bases, there was a span of 14 bases. CDR3 bases: TGTGCCAGCAGTGAAGCGCCGCTGGTTGGGCTGAACACTGAAGCTTTCTTT. It specifies CASSEAPLVGLNTEAFF.

This rearrangement joins TRBV7-9 to TRBJ1-2, with 8 nucleotides matching TRBD1. This CDR3 region has 17 residues. Germline V gene sequence: CDR1 SEHNR, CDR2 FQNEAQ (reference sequence). The V and J ends lost 1 base and 6 bases, in that order; junction bases with no gene match: 13. The CDR3 DNA follows: TGTGCCAGCAGCTTAGTTAGGACAGGGAAGAGAGGGGATGGCTACACCTTC. It yields the protein CASSLVRTGKRGDGYTF.

The chain is built from TRBV12-3 or TRBV12-4 and TRBJ2-7; possible D gene TRBD1, 6 bases. The CDR3 covers 13 residues. V was pared by 7 bases and J by 3 bases, with 13 bases between. The CDR3 loop is CASTTRGHYEQYF. The CDR3 nucleotides read TGTGCCAGCACCACGAGGGGACACTACGAGCAGTACTTC.

The chain uses TRBV7-9 and TRBJ2-7, with 8 bases fitting TRBD2. In germline, CDR1 is SEHNR, CDR2 FQNEAQ (reference sequence). The CDR3 loop spans 14 amino acids. J lost 4 bases, V lost 11 bases, and 13 bases had no gene match. As DNA, the CDR3 is TGTGCCGGGGCGAGAGCGGGAGCTTCTTACGAGCAGTACTTC. It specifies CAGARAGASYEQYF.

The rearrangement joins TRBV20-1 to TRBJ1-5; D call uncertain. The CDR3 length is 13 residues. Germline V gene sequence: CDR1 DFQATT, CDR2 SNEGSKA (reference sequence). V lost 6 bases and J lost 5, with 14 bases in between. The CDR3 sequence: CSARPPGDQPQHF. The CDR3 region has the DNA TGCAGTGCAAGGCCCCCCGGGGATCAGCCCCAGCATTTT.

In this sample, this clonotype is large. This chain uses TRBV25-1 with TRBJ1-2; TRBD1 might be the D (6 bases). V was shortened by 1 base and J by 2 bases, with 14 bases between the two germline ends. Germline V gene lookup returns CDR1 MGHDK and CDR2 SYGVNS. This CDR3 contains 16 residues. The CDR3 here is CASSEFGRGGNYGYTF. In nucleotides, the CDR3 is TGTGCCAGCAGTGAATTTGGCAGGGGCGGCAACTATGGCTACACCTTC.

J is TRBJ1-1 and V is TRBV10-3; D is perhaps TRBD1 (5 bases). V was clipped by 6 bases and J by 1 base, with 9 bases between them. The CDR3 length is 13 residues. Germline-derived CDR1 and CDR2 are ENHRY and SYGVKD. CDR3 coding DNA: TGTGCCATCAGAGGGGACCAGAACACTGAAGCTTTCTTT. Its protein is CAIRGDQNTEAFF.

The chain links TRBV7-6 to TRBJ1-2; D is unresolved. In germline, CDR1 is SGHVS, CDR2 FNYEAQ. Between the trimmed V and J ends, which lost 4 bases and 4 bases, there was a span of 10 bases. CDR3 length: 13 residues. This CDR3 is CASSSRRTYGYTF. The CDR3 region has the DNA TGTGCCAGCAGCTCCCGACGGACCTATGGCTACACCTTC.

The genes are TRBV6-2 or TRBV6-3 and TRBJ1-1; D unclear. V dropped 0 bases and J dropped 7 bases, with 6 bases sitting between them. This CDR3 region has 12 residues. Looked up from germline, CDR1 is MNHEY and CDR2 is SVGEGT. The CDR3 here is CASSYSSFEAFF. CDR3 bases: TGTGCCAGCAGTTACTCGTCCTTTGAAGCTTTCTTT.

Only a few counts were recorded for this clonotype. The chain couples TRBV7-2 to TRBJ1-5; no clear D. The CDR3 totals 14 residues. The germline V and J ends were trimmed by 5 bases and 3 bases, with 11 bases remaining between them. Per the germline V gene, CDR1 is SGHTA and CDR2 is FQGNSA. The CDR3 region has the DNA TGTGCCAGCAGCCCCCCCCGGTCCAATCAGCCCCAGCATTTT. It codes for CASSPPRSNQPQHF. Complete variable domain (other parts from reference TRBV7-2 and TRBJ1-5): GAGVSQSPSNKVTEKGKDVELRCDPISGHTALYWYRQSLGQGLEFLIYFQGNSAPDKSGLPSDRFSAERTGGSVSTLTIQRTQQEDSAVYLCASSPPRSNQPQHFGDGTRLSIL.

V usage is TRBV15 and J usage is TRBJ1-1; D is unclear. The V gene lost 1 base and the J gene lost 0 bases, with 6 bases spanning the gap. The germline V gene encodes CDR1 LNHNV and CDR2 YYDKDF (reference sequence). CDR3 length: 14 amino acids. CDR3 residues: CATSRVSVNTEAFF. Written as DNA, the CDR3 is TGTGCCACCAGCAGAGTTTCAGTGAACACTGAAGCTTTCTTT.

This clonotype was picked up one time. The V gene is TRBV7-8, the J gene TRBJ1-2; D not resolved. The germline V gene has CDR1 SGHVS and CDR2 FQNEAQ. V was pared by 1 base and J by 8 bases, with 8 bases between. This CDR3 is 12 amino acids long. This CDR3 reads CASSLEYRGYTF. For the CDR3, the DNA is TGTGCCAGCAGCTTAGAGTACCGGGGCTACACCTTC.